The text below deals with one T cell receptor beta chain. Germline V gene data show CDR1 as SGDLS and CDR2 as YYNGEE. V shed 0 bases and J 5 bases; nucleotides not matched to a gene: 8. This CDR3 has 17 amino acids. This sample is drawn from a study of technical replicates of blood from four donors. Sequenced by immunoSEQ multiplex PCR; TCRdb stores in-frame clones only, minus some. Of fewer than 20,000 clones in the sample, 86% were seen once. The specimen sequenced was PBMCs. V is TRBV9 and J is TRBJ2-5, with 12 bases lining up with TRBD1. The clonotype comes from a human donor in good health. The CDR3 DNA sequence: TGTGCCAGCAGCGTAGATTTGGGACAGGGGGCTTACGAGACCCAGTACTTC. Its translation is CASSVDLGQGAYETQYF. Based on the CDR3 plus reference TRBV9 and TRBJ2-5, the full variable domain is DSGVTQTPKHLITATGQRVTLRCSPRSGDLSVYWYQQSLDQGLQFLIQYYNGEERAKGNILERFSAQQFPDLHSELNLSSLELGDSALYFCASSVDLGQGAYETQYFGPGTRLLVL.